These 13 T cell receptor beta chains were sequenced from one sample in a study of cytomegalovirus exposure and HLA in healthy donors (dated by TCRdb to about 2017). Libraries were prepared through the immunoSEQ multiplex PCR assay. For the multiplex PCR, a mixture combining 60 forward primers for TCR Vbeta segments and 13 reverse primers for TCR Jbeta segments was used. Held by TCRdb, this immuneACCESS table contains in-frame sequences only and omits some clones. Under half of the omission traces to an unresolved V gene where checked; the cause of the rest is unknown. The sample table records 300,000 or so clones; 80% to 90% of these occur just once. The ten most abundant clones make up 1.5% to 2% of the sample. The source material was PBMCs. The source is a woman aged 40 to 55 in good health and CMV-seropositive.

The chain links TRBV7-9 to TRBJ2-1, with 7 bases matching TRBD2. The CDR3 loop spans 15 amino acids. The V and J ends lost 1 base and 2 bases, in that order; junction bases with no gene match: 2. Germline CDR1 SEHNR, CDR2 FQNEAQ (reference sequence). The DNA for the CDR3 is TGTGCCAGCAGCTTAGAGCTAGCGGCCTACAATGAGCAGTTCTTC. Residues: CASSLELAAYNEQFF. Full variable domain (remainder filled in from reference TRBV7-9 and TRBJ2-1): DTGVSQNPRHKITKRGQNVTFRCDPISEHNRLYWYRQTLGQGPEFLTYFQNEAQLEKSRLLSDRFSAERPKGSFSTLEIQRTEQGDSAMYLCASSLELAAYNEQFFGPGTRLTVL.

This clone was observed a single time. The J gene is TRBJ1-2, the V gene TRBV5-1; the D is unclear. V was pared by 1 base and J by 4 bases, with 11 bases between. The CDR3 length is 14 residues. Per the germline V gene, CDR1 is SGHRS and CDR2 is YFSETQ. CDR3 coding DNA: TGCGCCAGCAGCTTGAACTCCCAGGCCTATGGCTACACCTTC. This encodes CASSLNSQAYGYTF.

This clone occurred a few times. The rearrangement links TRBV5-1 to TRBJ1-1; 8 bases match TRBD1. This CDR3 has 14 amino acids. V shed 2 bases and J 4 bases; nucleotides not matched to a gene: 4. Per the germline V gene, CDR1 is SGHRS and CDR2 is YFSETQ. Here the CDR3 reads CASSFRTGSTEAFF. CDR3 DNA: TGCGCCAGCAGCTTTAGGACAGGGAGCACTGAAGCTTTCTTT.

The chain recombines TRBV19 with TRBJ2-7; D is undetermined. Trimming stripped 9 bases from V and 6 bases from J, with 12 bases between. This CDR3 comprises 11 residues. The germline CDR1 and CDR2 sequences are LNHDA and SQIVND (reference sequence). CDR3 sequence (DNA): TGTGCCAGCCGTTCAGTCTCCGAGCAGTACTTC. Amino acid sequence: CASRSVSEQYF.

This chain uses TRBV7-2 with TRBJ1-2; a possible D gene is TRBD1 (6 bases). V lost 1 base and J 1 base, leaving 13 bases between the germline ends. In germline, CDR1 is SGHTA, CDR2 FQGNSA. The CDR3 totals 16 residues. The CDR3 DNA follows: TGTGCCAGCAGCTTAGAGGGGGGGAGGAATAACTATGGCTACACCTTC. Residues: CASSLEGGRNNYGYTF.

The chain carries TRBV2 and TRBJ2-1; 8 nucleotides line up with TRBD2. The junction had 4 bases not matched to a gene; V was cut back by 3 bases and J by 6 bases. The CDR3 totals 14 residues. Germline values: CDR1 SNHLY, CDR2 FYNNEI. DNA for the CDR3: TGTGCCAGCAGTGATACTAGCGGAGTCAATGAGCAGTTCTTC. Residues: CASSDTSGVNEQFF.

The chain has TRBV7-9 and TRBJ2-6, with D possibly matching TRBD2 (5 bases). Germline V CDR1 and CDR2: SEHNR, FQNEAQ (reference sequence). Trimming stripped 7 bases from V and 1 base from J, with 14 bases between. The CDR3 runs 16 residues. The CDR3 nucleotides read TGTGCCAGCAACGAGGAACTAGATTCTGGGGCCAACGTCCTGACTTTC. Its protein is CASNEELDSGANVLTF.

The genes are TRBV27 and TRBJ2-7; TRBD2 agrees at 9 bases. The CDR3 consists of 16 residues. V trimming: 5 bases; J trimming: 1 base; junction bases outside the gene matches: 9. Per the germline V gene, CDR1 is MNHEY and CDR2 is SMNVEV (reference sequence). The CDR3 DNA reads TGTGCCAGCAGTCCCCGAGTAGCGGGAGAATCCTACGAGCAGTACTTC. This sequence encodes CASSPRVAGESYEQYF.

The chain is built from TRBV6-1 and TRBJ2-6, with D unresolved. The CDR3 length is 15 residues. Germline V gene lookup returns CDR1 MNHNS and CDR2 SASEGT. The V end lost 6 bases, the J end lost 0 bases, and 9 bases lay between the germline ends. The CDR3 loop reads CASRDTASGANVLTF. The CDR3 nucleotides are TGTGCCAGCAGAGACACGGCCTCTGGGGCCAACGTCCTGACTTTC.

V usage is TRBV7-3 and J usage is TRBJ2-1; TRBD2 aligns across 13 bases. With V trimmed by 5 bases and J by 2 bases, 6 bases remained unmatched. This CDR3 is built from 17 residues. Germline CDR1 SGHTA, CDR2 FQGTGA. The CDR3 nucleotides read TGTGCCAGCAGCCGTACAGGGACTAGCGGGACCTACAATGAGCAGTTCTTC. It codes for CASSRTGTSGTYNEQFF.

The chain has TRBV12-2 and TRBJ2-1; the D call of TRBD2 is as the table states it, not checked on the DNA. TRBV12-2 is labeled a pseudogene. The CDR3 has 13 amino acids. CDR3 region: CASRLTGGNEQFF. CDR3 DNA: TGTGCAAGTCGCTTAACGGGAGGGAATGAGCAGTTCTTC.

CDR3 DNA sequence: TGTGCTAGTGGTTTGCTCAACACTGAAGCTTTCTTT. This gives the protein CASGLLNTEAFF. The chain carries TRBV12-5 and TRBJ1-1; D gene ambiguous. The CDR3 totals 12 residues. Germline loops: CDR1 LGHNT, CDR2 FRNRAP. V was pared by 2 bases and J by 2 bases, with 3 bases between.

The CDR3 here is CASSPKIGQYF. In nucleotides, the CDR3 is TGTGCCAGCAGCCCCAAGATCGGGCAGTACTTC. The rearrangement uses TRBV12-1 and TRBJ2-7; no DNA check was done on the table's D call, TRBD2. TRBV12-1 is classified as a pseudogene. The CDR3 runs to 11 residues.